This T cell receptor beta chain was recorded in a study of post-analysis software for immune sequencing data. A remark on this clonotype: Antigen unknown.

Carried by the TCR beta cDNA libraries were unique molecular identifiers. The yield from roughly 1 to 10 million T cells was 500,000 or so cDNA molecules in total. MiXCR, applied by TCRdb to the PCR reads, yields one record per CDR3 protein. The data contain a few hundred thousand distinct CDR3 sequences, roughly 45% of them seen just once; the ten biggest clones take up 9% to 13%. Findings and caveats of the study: In multiple sclerosis, normalized Chao1 diversity was significantly below that of controls. Five or six TRBV segments appeared more often in patients than in controls, and TRBV5-6, TRBV5-1 and TRBV20-1 were among these.

Looked up from germline, CDR1 is MDHEN and CDR2 is SYDVKM. This CDR3 region has 15 residues. The ends were cut back, 10 bases at V and 0 bases at J, with 18 bases in the middle. The source is a girl aged 5 to 17 with multiple sclerosis. The rearrangement joins TRBV28 to TRBJ1-1, with no clear D. The specimen was blood. The CDR3 nucleotides read TGTGCCACCACAACCTTTATGGGCATGAACACTGAAGCTTTCTTT. Translation gives CATTTFMGMNTEAFF.